This TCR beta chain is drawn from a study of human T cells and chemical hapten exposure. About the research overall: Scalp application of diphenylcyclopropenone was performed weekly in patients across the entire approximately 26-week study. Study-wide results and caveats: Expanded TCR sets contained significantly more large CDR3 similarity clusters than controls. With DPC sensitization, TCRs exceeding 1 in 1000 frequency showed no change.

Germline V lookup: CDR1 SGHTA, CDR2 FQGNSA. Trimming pared 5 bases from V and 2 bases from J, leaving 12 bases between. This CDR3 region has 14 residues. Indicated time point: pre-sensitization, week 0. Treatment defined: therapeutic diphenylcyclopropenone sensitization with weekly scalp DPC. This clonotype was recorded many times. Its antigen remains unknown. It was the library that attached unique molecular identifiers to individual cDNA molecules. TCRdb passed the RACE reads through MiXCR, listing each CDR3 protein once. The sample yields about 120,000 distinct CDR3 sequences, roughly 14% seen once. The chain is built from TRBV7-2 and TRBJ1-1; D remains unclear. The sequences come from whole blood, collected in connection with sensitization to the hapten diphenylcyclopropenone (DPC). The sequence was obtained from a woman under 30 with alopecia areata. Some clones in this sample may be carry-over from other donors' samples. Here the CDR3 DNA reads TGTGCCAGCAGCCCCCGGCCCAGAAACACTGAAGCTTTCTTT. This sequence encodes CASSPRPRNTEAFF.